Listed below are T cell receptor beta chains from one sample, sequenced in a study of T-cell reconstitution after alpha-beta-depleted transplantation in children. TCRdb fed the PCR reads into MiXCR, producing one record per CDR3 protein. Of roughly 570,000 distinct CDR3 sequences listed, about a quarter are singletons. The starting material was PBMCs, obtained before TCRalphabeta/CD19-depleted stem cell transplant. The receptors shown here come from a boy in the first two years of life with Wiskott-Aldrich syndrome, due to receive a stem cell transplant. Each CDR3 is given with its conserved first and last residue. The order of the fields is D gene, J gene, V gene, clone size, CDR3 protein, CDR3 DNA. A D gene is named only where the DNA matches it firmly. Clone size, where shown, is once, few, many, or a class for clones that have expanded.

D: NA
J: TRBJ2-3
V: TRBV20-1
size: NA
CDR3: CSARGQGTDTQYF
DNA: TGCAGTGCTAGGGGCCAGGGCACAGATACGCAGTATTTT

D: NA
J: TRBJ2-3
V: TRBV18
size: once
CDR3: CASSRITSTDTQYF
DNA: TGTGCCAGCTCTAGAATCACTAGCACAGATACGCAGTATTTT

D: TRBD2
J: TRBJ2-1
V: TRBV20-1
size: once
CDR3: CSAGTSGLRYNEQFF
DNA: TGCAGTGCGGGGACTAGCGGACTCCGTTACAATGAGCAGTTCTTC

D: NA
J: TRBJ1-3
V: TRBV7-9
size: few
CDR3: CASRGTRERNTIYF
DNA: TGTGCCAGCAGAGGGACAAGGGAACGAAACACCATATATTTT

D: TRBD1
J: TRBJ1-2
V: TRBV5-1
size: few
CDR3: CASSRPGQGLDGYTF
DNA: TGCGCCAGCAGTCGACCGGGACAGGGTCTCGACGGCTACACCTTC

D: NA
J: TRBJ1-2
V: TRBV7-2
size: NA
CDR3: CASSERSDGYTF
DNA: TGTGCCAGCAGCGAAAGATCGGATGGCTACACCTTC

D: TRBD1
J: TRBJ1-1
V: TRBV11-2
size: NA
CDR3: CASSSRLKDRGVHTEAFF
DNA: TGTGCCAGCAGCTCTCGACTCAAGGACAGGGGTGTTCACACTGAAGCTTTCTTT

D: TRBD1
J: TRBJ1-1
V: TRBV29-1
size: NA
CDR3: CSVEVRGTVNTEAFF
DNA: TGCAGCGTTGAAGTCCGCGGGACAGTCAACACTGAAGCTTTCTTT

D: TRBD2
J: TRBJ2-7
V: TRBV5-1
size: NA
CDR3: CASSFGGGGGEQYF
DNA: TGCGCCAGCAGCTTTGGCGGGGGAGGTGGCGAGCAGTACTTC

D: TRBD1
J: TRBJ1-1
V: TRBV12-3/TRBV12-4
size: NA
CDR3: CASSLGRGLIGTEAFF
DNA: TGTGCCAGCAGTTTAGGCAGGGGGCTGATAGGCACTGAAGCTTTCTTT

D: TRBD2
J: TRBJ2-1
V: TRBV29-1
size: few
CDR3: CSVTLTSGKYNEQFF
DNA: TGCAGCGTTACGTTGACTAGCGGAAAATACAATGAGCAGTTCTTC

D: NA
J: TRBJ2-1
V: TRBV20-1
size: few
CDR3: CSASYSYNEQFF
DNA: TGCAGTGCTAGTTACTCCTACAATGAGCAGTTCTTC

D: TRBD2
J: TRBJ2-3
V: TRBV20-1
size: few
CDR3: CSAPTSGSGSDTQYF
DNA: TGCAGTGCTCCCACTAGCGGGAGCGGCTCAGATACGCAGTATTTT

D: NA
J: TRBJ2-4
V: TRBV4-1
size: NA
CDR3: CASSQDGVAKNIQYF
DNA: TGCGCCAGCAGCCAAGATGGGGTGGCCAAAAACATTCAGTACTTC

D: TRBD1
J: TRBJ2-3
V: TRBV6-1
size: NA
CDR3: CASNQTGGWSTDTQYF
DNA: TGTGCCAGCAACCAGACAGGGGGATGGAGCACAGATACGCAGTATTTT

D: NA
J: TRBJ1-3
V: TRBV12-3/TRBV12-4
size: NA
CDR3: CASSNFGAAGNTIYF
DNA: TGTGCCAGCAGTAATTTTGGCGCGGCTGGAAACACCATATATTTT